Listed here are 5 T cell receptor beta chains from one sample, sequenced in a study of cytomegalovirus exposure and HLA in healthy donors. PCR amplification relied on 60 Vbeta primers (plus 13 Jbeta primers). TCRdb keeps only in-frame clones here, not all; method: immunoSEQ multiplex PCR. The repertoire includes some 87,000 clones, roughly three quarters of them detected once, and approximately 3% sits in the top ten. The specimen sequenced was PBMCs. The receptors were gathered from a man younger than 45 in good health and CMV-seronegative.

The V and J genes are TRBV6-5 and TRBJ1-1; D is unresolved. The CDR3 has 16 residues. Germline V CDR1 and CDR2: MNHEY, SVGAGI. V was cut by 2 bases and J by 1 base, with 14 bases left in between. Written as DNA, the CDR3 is TGTGCCAGCAGTTACCGTTCCTTCGGGGAGAACACTGAAGCTTTCTTT. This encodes CASSYRSFGENTEAFF.

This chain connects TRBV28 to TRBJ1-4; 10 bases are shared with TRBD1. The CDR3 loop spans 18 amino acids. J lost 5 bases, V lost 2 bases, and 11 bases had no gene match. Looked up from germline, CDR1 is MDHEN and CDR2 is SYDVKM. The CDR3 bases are TGTGCCAGCAGTTTAGACCCGAGACAGGGGGCGTCGAATGAAAAACTGTTTTTT. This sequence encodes CASSLDPRQGASNEKLFF.

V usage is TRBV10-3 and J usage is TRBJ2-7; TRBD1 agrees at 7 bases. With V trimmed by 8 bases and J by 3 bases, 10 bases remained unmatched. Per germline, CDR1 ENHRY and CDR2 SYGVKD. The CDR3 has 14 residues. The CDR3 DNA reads TGTGCCATCTCAAGACAGGGCTTGTACTACGAGCAGTACTTC. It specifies CAISRQGLYYEQYF.

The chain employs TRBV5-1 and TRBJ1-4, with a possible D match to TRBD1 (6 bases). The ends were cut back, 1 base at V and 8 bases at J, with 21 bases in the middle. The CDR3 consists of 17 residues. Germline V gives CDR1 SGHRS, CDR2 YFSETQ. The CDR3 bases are TGCGCCAGCAGCTTGAGGGGGGGGGCCACATCAGGGGAAAAACTGTTTTTT. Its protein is CASSLRGGATSGEKLFF.

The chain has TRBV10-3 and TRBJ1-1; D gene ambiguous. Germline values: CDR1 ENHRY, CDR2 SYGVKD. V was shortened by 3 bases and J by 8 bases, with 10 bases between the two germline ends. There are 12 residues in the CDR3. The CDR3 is CAISDSGKEAFF. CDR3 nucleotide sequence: TGTGCCATCAGTGACTCAGGAAAAGAAGCTTTCTTT.